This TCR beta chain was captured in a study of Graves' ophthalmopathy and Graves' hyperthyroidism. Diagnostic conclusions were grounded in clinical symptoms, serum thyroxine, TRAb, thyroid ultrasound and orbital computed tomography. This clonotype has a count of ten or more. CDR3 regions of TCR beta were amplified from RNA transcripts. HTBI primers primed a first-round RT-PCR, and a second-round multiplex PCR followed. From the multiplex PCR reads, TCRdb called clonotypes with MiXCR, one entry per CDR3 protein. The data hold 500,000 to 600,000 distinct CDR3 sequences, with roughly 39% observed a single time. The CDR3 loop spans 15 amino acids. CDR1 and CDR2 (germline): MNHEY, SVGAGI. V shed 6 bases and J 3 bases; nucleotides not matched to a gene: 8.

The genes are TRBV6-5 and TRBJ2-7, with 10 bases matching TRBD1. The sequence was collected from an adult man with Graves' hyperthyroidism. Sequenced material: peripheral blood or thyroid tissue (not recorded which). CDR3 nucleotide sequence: TGTGCCAGCAGCCGGAAAGGACAGGGGGTCTACGAGCAGTACTTC. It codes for CASSRKGQGVYEQYF.